This passage covers 5 T cell receptor beta chains from one sample sequenced in a study of cytomegalovirus exposure and HLA in healthy donors. The PCR employed 60 Vbeta primers together with 13 Jbeta primers. Repertoires were generated with immunoSEQ multiplex PCR, while TCRdb's copy carries only in-frame clones and drops some. The sample lists roughly 120,000 clones; 78% were seen once. The sample was PBMCs. The source of these receptors is a middle-aged man in good health and CMV-seronegative.

This sequence joins TRBV11-2 and TRBJ1-2, with D possibly matching TRBD1 (5 bases). This CDR3 region has 17 residues. The V gene's germline CDR1 is SGHAT and CDR2 FQNNGV. V was trimmed by 0 bases and J by 4 bases, leaving 18 bases between them. The DNA for the CDR3 is TGTGCCAGCAGCTTAGATCCCGAAGGAGGGGCGGCCTATGGCTACACCTTC. Translating gives CASSLDPEGGAAYGYTF.

This rearrangement joins TRBV7-2 to TRBJ1-4, with no clear D. The germline CDR1 and CDR2 sequences are SGHTA and FQGNSA. This CDR3 has 17 residues. V was pared by 2 bases and J by 1 base, with 14 bases between. CDR3 region: CASSLTDIYITNEKLFF. The CDR3 DNA reads as TGTGCCAGCAGCTTAACTGACATCTATATAACTAATGAAAAACTGTTTTTT.

The rearrangement links TRBV5-1 to TRBJ2-5; the match to TRBD2 covers 16 bases. This CDR3 region has 21 residues. V shed 0 bases and J 7 bases; nucleotides not matched to a gene: 18. Germline CDR1 and CDR2: SGHRS and YFSETQ. As DNA, the CDR3 is TGCGCCAGCAGCTTGGACCGACTGGGGACTAGCGGGGGGGCCGGGTTTGGGACCCAGTACTTC. Translation: CASSLDRLGTSGGAGFGTQYF.

This clone was counted between two and nine times. The rearrangement joins TRBV10-3 to TRBJ1-3; D remains ambiguous. Deletions cut 7 bases from V and 7 bases from J, with 8 bases between. Germline V gene data show CDR1 as ENHRY and CDR2 as SYGVKD. The CDR3 runs 11 residues. CDR3 nucleotide sequence: TGTGCCATCATGCCGGGGAACACCATATATTTT. Amino acids: CAIMPGNTIYF.

The V gene is TRBV7-2, the J gene TRBJ1-1, with a weak D call TRBD1 (5 bases). Germline V lookup: CDR1 SGHTA, CDR2 FQGNSA. The CDR3 is made up of 11 amino acids. Trimming left V 2 bases short and J 8 bases short, with 6 bases between. The CDR3 loop reads CASSLYREAFF. The CDR3 nucleotides are TGTGCCAGCAGCTTATACAGGGAAGCTTTCTTT.